Each of the 4 T cell receptor beta chains below was sequenced from the same sample in a study of shared clonotypes between healthy human individuals. Sequencing was performed with immunoSEQ multiplex PCR; in TCRdb, only in-frame clones are kept and a portion is missing. The profile covers more than 2 million clones, with over 85% appearing a single time and roughly 0.13% taken by the ten largest. The sample was naive CD4+ T cells sorted from blood. The subset: CD45RA+ positively selected. These receptors were taken from a man between 18 and 35 years old in good health.

CDR3 sequence (DNA): TGTGCCTGGAGTGTAGAGTCTAGCCTTCAAGAGACCCAGTACTTC. It yields the protein CAWSVESSLQETQYF. The V gene is TRBV30, the J gene TRBJ2-5; D may be TRBD2 (5 bases). Germline values: CDR1 GTSNPN, CDR2 SVGIG (reference sequence). The CDR3 runs to 15 residues. V was cut by 0 bases and J by 2 bases, with 13 bases left in between.

The chain uses TRBV10-3 and TRBJ1-3; 8 bases are a match to TRBD1. Trimming cost V 8 bases and J 4 bases; bases outside gene matches: 10. Germline-derived CDR1 and CDR2 are ENHRY and SYGVKD. This CDR3 is 15 amino acids long. CDR3 region: CAIGSGTGLGNTIYF. The CDR3 DNA reads TGTGCCATCGGCTCCGGGACAGGTTTGGGAAACACCATATATTTT.

The V call is TRBV29-1, the J call TRBJ2-5, with a tentative D call TRBD1 (5 bases). Trimming cost V 2 bases and J 4 bases, with 11 bases left between them. Germline-derived CDR1 and CDR2 are SQVTM and ANQGSEA. The CDR3 loop spans 13 amino acids. The CDR3 spells CSVELRGRETQYF. The DNA for the CDR3 is TGCAGCGTTGAATTAAGGGGCCGAGAGACCCAGTACTTC.

The chain carries TRBV5-4 and TRBJ1-4, with 9 bases matching TRBD1. The CDR3 sequence is 15 residues long. V shed 2 bases, J shed 5 bases, and the junction held 4 bases outside the gene matches. Germline CDR1 SGHNT, CDR2 YYREEE (reference sequence). The CDR3 loop is CASSLTGTGNEKLFF. DNA for the CDR3: TGTGCCAGCAGCTTAACCGGGACAGGGAATGAAAAACTGTTTTTT. The full variable domain, rest sourced from reference TRBV5-4 and TRBJ1-4, is ETGVTQSPTHLIKTRGQQVTLRCSSQSGHNTVSWYQQALGQGPQFIFQYYREEENGRGNFPPRFSGLQFPNYSSELNVNALELDDSALYLCASSLTGTGNEKLFFGSGTQLSVL.